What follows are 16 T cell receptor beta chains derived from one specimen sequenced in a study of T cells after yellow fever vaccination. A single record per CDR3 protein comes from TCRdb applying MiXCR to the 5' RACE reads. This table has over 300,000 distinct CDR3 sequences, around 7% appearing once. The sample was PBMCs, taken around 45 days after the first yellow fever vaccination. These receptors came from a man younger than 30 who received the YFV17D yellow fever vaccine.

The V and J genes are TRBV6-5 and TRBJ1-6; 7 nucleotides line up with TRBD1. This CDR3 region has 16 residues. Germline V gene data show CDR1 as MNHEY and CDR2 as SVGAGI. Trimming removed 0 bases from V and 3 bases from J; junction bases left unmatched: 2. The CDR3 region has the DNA TGTGCCAGCAGTTACTCCCCAGGGGGCTATAATTCACCCCTCCACTTT. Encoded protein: CASSYSPGGYNSPLHF.

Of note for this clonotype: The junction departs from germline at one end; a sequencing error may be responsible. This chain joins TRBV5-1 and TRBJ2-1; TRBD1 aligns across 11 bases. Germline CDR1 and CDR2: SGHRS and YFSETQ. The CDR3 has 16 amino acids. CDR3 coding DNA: TGCTCCAGCAGCTTGGTAATGGGACAGGGGGAGAATGAGCAGTTCTTC. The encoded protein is CSSSLVMGQGENEQFF.

The CDR3 DNA reads TGTGCCAGCAGTCTACAGGGTAGAGGGCTCCAGTACTTC. Translating gives CASSLQGRGLQYF. This chain joins TRBV6-6 and TRBJ2-5; tentative D call: TRBD1 (6 bases). Germline assignment: CDR1 MNHNY and CDR2 SVGAGI (reference sequence). The CDR3 runs 13 residues. Trimming removed 5 bases at V and 10 bases at J, with 17 bases between.

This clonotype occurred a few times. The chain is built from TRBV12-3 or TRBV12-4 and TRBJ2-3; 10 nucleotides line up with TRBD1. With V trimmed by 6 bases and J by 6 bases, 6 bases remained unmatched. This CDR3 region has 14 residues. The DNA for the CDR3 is TGTGCCAGCAGCCCGGGACAGGGGTTCGATACGCAGTATTTT. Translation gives CASSPGQGFDTQYF.

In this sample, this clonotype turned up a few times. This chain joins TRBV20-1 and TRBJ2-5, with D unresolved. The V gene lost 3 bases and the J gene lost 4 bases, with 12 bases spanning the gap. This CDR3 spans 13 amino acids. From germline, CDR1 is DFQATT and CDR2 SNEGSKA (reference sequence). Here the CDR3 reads CSASPAPAETQYF. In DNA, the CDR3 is TGCAGTGCTAGCCCTGCTCCAGCAGAGACCCAGTACTTC.

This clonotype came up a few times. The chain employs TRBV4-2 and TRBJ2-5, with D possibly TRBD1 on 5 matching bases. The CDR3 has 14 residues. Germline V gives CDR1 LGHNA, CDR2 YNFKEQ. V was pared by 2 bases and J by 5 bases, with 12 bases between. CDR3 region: CASSQRAGRETQYF. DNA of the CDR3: TGTGCCAGCAGCCAAAGGGCAGGGCGGGAGACCCAGTACTTC.

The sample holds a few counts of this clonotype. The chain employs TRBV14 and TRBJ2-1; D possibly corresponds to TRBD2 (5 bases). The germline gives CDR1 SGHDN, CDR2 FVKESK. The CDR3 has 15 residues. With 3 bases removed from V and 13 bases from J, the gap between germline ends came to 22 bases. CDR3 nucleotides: TGTGCCAGCAGCCAGTCATCATTCGAGGGTCCTGGACAGTTCTTC. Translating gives CASSQSSFEGPGQFF.

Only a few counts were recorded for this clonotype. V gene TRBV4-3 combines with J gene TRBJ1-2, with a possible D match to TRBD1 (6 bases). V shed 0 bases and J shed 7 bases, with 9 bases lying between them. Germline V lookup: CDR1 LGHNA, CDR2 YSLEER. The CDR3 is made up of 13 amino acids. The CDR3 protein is CASSQDSRGGYTF. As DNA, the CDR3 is TGCGCCAGCAGCCAAGATTCCAGGGGTGGCTACACCTTC.

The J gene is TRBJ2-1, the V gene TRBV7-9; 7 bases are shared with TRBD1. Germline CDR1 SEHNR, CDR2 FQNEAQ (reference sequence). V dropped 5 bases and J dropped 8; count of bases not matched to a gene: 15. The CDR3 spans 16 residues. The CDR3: CASSPFGTAMTHEQFF. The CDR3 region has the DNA TGTGCCAGCAGCCCCTTCGGGACAGCGATGACGCATGAGCAGTTCTTC.

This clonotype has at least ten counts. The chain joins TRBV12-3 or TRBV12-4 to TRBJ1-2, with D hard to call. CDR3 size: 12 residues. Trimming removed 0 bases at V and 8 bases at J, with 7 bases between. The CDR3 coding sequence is TGTGCCAGCAGTTTAGCCGGGAACGGCTACACCTTC. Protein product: CASSLAGNGYTF.

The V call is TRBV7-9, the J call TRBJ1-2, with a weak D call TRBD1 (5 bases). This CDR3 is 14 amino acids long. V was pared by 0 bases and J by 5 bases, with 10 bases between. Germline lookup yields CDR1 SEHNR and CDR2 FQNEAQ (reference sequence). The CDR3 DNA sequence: TGTGCCAGCAGCTTAGCCCGGGGACTTTATGGCTACACCTTC. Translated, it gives CASSLARGLYGYTF.

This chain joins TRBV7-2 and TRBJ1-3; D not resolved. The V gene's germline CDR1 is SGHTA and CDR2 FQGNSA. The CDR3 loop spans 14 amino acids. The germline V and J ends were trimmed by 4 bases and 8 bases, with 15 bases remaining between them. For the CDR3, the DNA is TGTGCCAGCAGCTCTAGAACGACTCCCGACACCATATATTTT. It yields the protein CASSSRTTPDTIYF. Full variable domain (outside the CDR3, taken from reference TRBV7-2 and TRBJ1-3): GAGVSQSPSNKVTEKGKDVELRCDPISGHTALYWYRQSLGQGLEFLIYFQGNSAPDKSGLPSDRFSAERTGGSVSTLTIQRTQQEDSAVYLCASSSRTTPDTIYFGEGSWLTVV.

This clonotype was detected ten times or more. The CDR3 coding sequence is TGTGCCAGCAGCGTACGGGACGGGACCTACGAGCAGTACTTC. Its protein product is CASSVRDGTYEQYF. The V gene is TRBV9, the J gene TRBJ2-7, with D perhaps TRBD1 or TRBD2 (5 bases each). Per germline, CDR1 SGDLS and CDR2 YYNGEE. V was trimmed by 1 base and J by 2 bases, leaving 10 bases between them. The CDR3 is 14 residues long.

Here the CDR3 reads CASSPGQGGQPQHF. In DNA form, the CDR3 reads TGTGCCAGCAGTCCGGGACAGGGGGGACAGCCCCAGCATTTT. The V gene is TRBV2, the J gene TRBJ1-5; 11 nucleotides agree with TRBD1. Losses at the gene ends were 5 bases for V and 7 bases for J; bases not matched to a gene: 4. CDR1 is SNHLY, CDR2 FYNNEI, per germline. The CDR3 consists of 14 residues.

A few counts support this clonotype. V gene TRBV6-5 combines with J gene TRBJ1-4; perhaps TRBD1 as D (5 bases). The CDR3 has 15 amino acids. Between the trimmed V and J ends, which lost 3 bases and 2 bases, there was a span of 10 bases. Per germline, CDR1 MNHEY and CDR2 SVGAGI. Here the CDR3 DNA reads TGTGCCAGCAGTTATGAGGGGCGCACTAATGAAAAACTGTTTTTT. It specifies CASSYEGRTNEKLFF.

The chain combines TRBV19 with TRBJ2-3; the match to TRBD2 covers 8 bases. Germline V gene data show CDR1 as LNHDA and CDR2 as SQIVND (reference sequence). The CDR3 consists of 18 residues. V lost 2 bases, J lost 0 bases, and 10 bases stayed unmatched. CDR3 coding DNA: TGTGCCAGTAGTATACCGGGGGGGTTCCGTGCTAGCACAGATACGCAGTATTTT. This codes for CASSIPGGFRASTDTQYF.